Each of the 15 T cell receptor beta chains below was sequenced from the same sample in a study of blood T cell repertoires in COVID-19. Clones were sequenced by immunoSEQ multiplex PCR, and TCRdb holds only the in-frame ones, with some missing. In the table there are 250,000 or so clones, approximately 82% of which are singletons. Sequenced sample: peripheral blood. The source of these receptors is a woman over 75 with acute or convalescent COVID-19.

This clone was seen a few times. The genes are TRBV5-1 and TRBJ2-1, with 7 bases matching TRBD2. Germline lookup yields CDR1 SGHRS and CDR2 YFSETQ. The J segment lost 1 base and the V segment lost 6 bases, leaving 10 bases of the junction unmatched. The CDR3 sequence is 16 residues long. CDR3 amino acids: CASTVNGGRSYNEQFF. Here the CDR3 DNA reads TGCGCCAGCACTGTCAATGGCGGGAGATCCTACAATGAGCAGTTCTTC.

J is TRBJ2-7 and V is TRBV6-5, with 7 positions matching TRBD1. CDR3 size: 13 residues. The V segment lost 6 bases and the J segment 3 bases; nucleotides outside the gene matches: 5. Germline V gene sequence: CDR1 MNHEY, CDR2 SVGAGI. This CDR3 reads CASSRDRNYEQYF. The CDR3 DNA follows: TGTGCCAGCAGCAGGGACAGAAACTACGAGCAGTACTTC.

V usage is TRBV30 and J usage is TRBJ2-1; tentatively, D is TRBD2 (6 bases). Germline CDR1 and CDR2: GTSNPN and SVGIG (reference sequence). The CDR3 contains 11 residues. The germline V and J ends were trimmed by 1 base and 14 bases, with 12 bases remaining between them. CDR3: CAWSGGRREFF. The CDR3 DNA reads TGTGCCTGGAGTGGTGGGAGGAGGGAGTTCTTC.

The rearrangement links TRBV5-6 to TRBJ1-1; D is perhaps TRBD1 (6 bases). CDR3 size: 12 residues. Trimming left V 7 bases short and J 5 bases short, with 12 bases between. CDR1 is SGHDT, CDR2 YYEEEE, per germline. The CDR3 protein is CASFHRVTEAFF. The CDR3 DNA sequence: TGTGCCAGCTTCCACAGGGTGACTGAAGCTTTCTTT.

The chain uses TRBV6-5 and TRBJ2-2; 8 bases align to TRBD2. The ends lost 6 bases at V and 8 bases at J; junction bases unmatched: 8. The CDR3 runs to 14 residues. Per germline, CDR1 MNHEY and CDR2 SVGAGI. The CDR3 loop reads CASRRAGDSGELFF. The CDR3 DNA is TGTGCCAGCAGAAGAGCGGGGGACTCTGGGGAGCTGTTTTTT.

V and J are TRBV4-2 and TRBJ2-7; 10 bases align to TRBD2. This CDR3 comprises 20 residues. The germline V gene has CDR1 LGHNA and CDR2 YNFKEQ. Trimming took 1 base from V and 1 from J; bases not matched to a gene: 16. CDR3 sequence reads: CASSQALAGHPRQTSYEQYF. CDR3 coding DNA: TGTGCCAGCAGCCAAGCACTAGCGGGGCACCCACGACAAACTTCCTACGAGCAGTACTTC.

The chain has TRBV3-1 (or the pseudogene TRBV3-2) and TRBJ2-1; D perhaps matches TRBD1 (6 bases). CDR3 length: 13 amino acids. V shed 2 bases and J shed 7 bases, with 9 bases lying between them. Germline V gives CDR1 LGHDT, CDR2 YNNKEL (reference sequence). The CDR3, as DNA: TGTGCCAGCAGCCAACGGGACAAAAATGAGCAGTTCTTC. Protein: CASSQRDKNEQFF.

The chain links TRBV19 to TRBJ1-2; D not resolved. The V gene lost 8 bases and the J gene lost 0 bases, with 16 bases spanning the gap. Germline CDR1 LNHDA, CDR2 SQIVND (reference sequence). This CDR3 has 15 amino acids. The CDR3 sequence is CASGPYAEANYGYTF. The CDR3 bases are TGTGCCAGTGGCCCTTACGCGGAAGCTAACTATGGCTACACCTTC.

The V gene is TRBV5-6, the J gene TRBJ1-6, with D perhaps matching TRBD1 (5 bases). Germline loops: CDR1 SGHDT, CDR2 YYEEEE. The CDR3 loop spans 18 amino acids. Trimming stripped 2 bases from V and 1 base from J, with 16 bases between. The CDR3 spells CASSLRFGALSYNSPLHF. The CDR3 DNA reads as TGTGCCAGCAGCTTACGGTTTGGGGCCTTGTCCTATAATTCACCCCTCCACTTT. Full variable domain (missing parts from reference TRBV5-6 and TRBJ1-6): DAGVTQSPTHLIKTRGQQVTLRCSPKSGHDTVSWYQQALGQGPQFIFQYYEEEERQRGNFPDRFSGHQFPNYSSELNVNALLLGDSALYLCASSLRFGALSYNSPLHFGNGTRLTVT.

In its sample, this clone was seen a few times. The chain couples TRBV5-1 to TRBJ2-3; 10 positions agree with TRBD2. The J segment lost 0 bases and the V segment lost 7 bases, leaving 11 bases of the junction unmatched. CDR1 is SGHRS and CDR2 is YFSETQ in the germline V gene. The CDR3 has 17 residues. The CDR3 sequence: CASQGASGGTSTDTQYF. The CDR3 coding sequence is TGCGCCAGCCAAGGGGCTAGCGGGGGTACTAGCACAGATACGCAGTATTTT.

Details on this clone: This CDR3 is also generated by other DNA sequences in the sample. This chain connects TRBV4-2 to TRBJ1-4; 9 bases fit TRBD1. Germline CDR1 reads LGHNA; CDR2 reads YNFKEQ. The CDR3 loop spans 15 amino acids. With V trimmed by 4 bases and J by 7 bases, 7 bases remained unmatched. DNA of the CDR3: TGTGCCAGCAGCCTAACAGGGGGCGTTGGTGAAAAACTGTTTTTT. Protein: CASSLTGGVGEKLFF.

This chain links TRBV30 with TRBJ2-1; 10 bases are a match to TRBD2. Germline CDR1 reads GTSNPN; CDR2 reads SVGIG (reference sequence). With V trimmed by 0 bases and J by 3 bases, 2 bases remained unmatched. This CDR3 has 15 amino acids. This CDR3 is CAWSVGTSDYNEQFF. The CDR3 region has the DNA TGTGCCTGGAGTGTAGGGACTAGCGACTACAATGAGCAGTTCTTC.

This chain uses TRBV15 with TRBJ2-7, with 14 bases identical to TRBD2. Germline V lookup: CDR1 LNHNV, CDR2 YYDKDF (reference sequence). This CDR3 comprises 16 residues. Trimming removed 0 bases from V and 7 bases from J; junction bases left unmatched: 5. For the CDR3, the DNA is TGTGCCACCAGCAGAGAAACCGGGACTAGCGGGGGAGAGCAGTACTTC. This gives the protein CATSRETGTSGGEQYF.

Comment on this clone: Germline and junction disagree at one end, which may indicate a read error. This chain joins TRBV19 and TRBJ2-2; 7 nucleotides match TRBD1. Germline assignment: CDR1 LNHDA and CDR2 SQIVND (reference sequence). The CDR3 is 14 amino acids. The CDR3 loop is CASSLDREFGELFF. For the CDR3, the DNA is TGTGCCAGTAGTCTAGACAGGGAATTTGGGGAGCTGTTTTTT.

The chain combines TRBV15 with TRBJ2-3; 10 bases match TRBD1. CDR3 length: 17 residues. Germline V CDR1 and CDR2: LNHNV, YYDKDF (reference sequence). V dropped 2 bases and J dropped 2; count of bases not matched to a gene: 7. The CDR3 DNA sequence: TGTGCCACCAGCAGAACCCGGACAGGGGGGAACACAGATACGCAGTATTTT. It translates to CATSRTRTGGNTDTQYF.